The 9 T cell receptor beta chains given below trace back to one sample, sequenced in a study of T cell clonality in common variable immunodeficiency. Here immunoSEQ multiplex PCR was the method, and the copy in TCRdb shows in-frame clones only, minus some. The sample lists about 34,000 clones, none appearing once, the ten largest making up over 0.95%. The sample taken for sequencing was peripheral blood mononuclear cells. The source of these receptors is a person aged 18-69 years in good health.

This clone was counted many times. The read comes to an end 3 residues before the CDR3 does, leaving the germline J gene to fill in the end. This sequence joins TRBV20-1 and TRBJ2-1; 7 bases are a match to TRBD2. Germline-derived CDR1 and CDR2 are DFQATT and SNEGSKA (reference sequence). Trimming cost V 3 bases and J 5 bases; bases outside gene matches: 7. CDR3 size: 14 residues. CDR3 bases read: TGCAGTGCTAGGCGAGCGGGAATCGACAATGAG. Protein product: CSARRAGIDNE. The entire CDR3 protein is CSARRAGIDNEQFF.

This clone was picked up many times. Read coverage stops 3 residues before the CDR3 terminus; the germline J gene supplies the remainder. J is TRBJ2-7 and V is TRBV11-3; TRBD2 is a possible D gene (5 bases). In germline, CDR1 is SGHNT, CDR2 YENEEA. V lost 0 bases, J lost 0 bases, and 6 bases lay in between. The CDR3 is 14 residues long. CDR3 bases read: TGTGCCAGCAGCTTAGACGCGGGCTCCTACGAG. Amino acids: CASSLDAGSYE. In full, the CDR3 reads CASSLDAGSYEQYF.

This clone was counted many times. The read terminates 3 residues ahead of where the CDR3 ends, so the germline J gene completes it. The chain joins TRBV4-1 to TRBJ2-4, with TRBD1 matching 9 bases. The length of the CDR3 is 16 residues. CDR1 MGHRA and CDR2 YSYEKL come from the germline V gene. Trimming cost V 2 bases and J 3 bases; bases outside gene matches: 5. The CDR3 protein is CASSQPPGQGKNIQYF. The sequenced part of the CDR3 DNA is TGCGCCAGCAGCCAACCTCCGGGACAGGGCAAAAACATT.

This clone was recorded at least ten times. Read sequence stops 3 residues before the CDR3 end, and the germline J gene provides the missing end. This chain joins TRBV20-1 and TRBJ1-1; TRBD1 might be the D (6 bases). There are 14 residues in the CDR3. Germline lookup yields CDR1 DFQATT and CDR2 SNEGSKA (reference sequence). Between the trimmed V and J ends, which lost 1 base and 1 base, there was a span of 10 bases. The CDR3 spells CSARGGGGNTEAFF. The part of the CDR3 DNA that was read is TGCAGTGCTAGAGGAGGGGGGGGGAACACTGAA.

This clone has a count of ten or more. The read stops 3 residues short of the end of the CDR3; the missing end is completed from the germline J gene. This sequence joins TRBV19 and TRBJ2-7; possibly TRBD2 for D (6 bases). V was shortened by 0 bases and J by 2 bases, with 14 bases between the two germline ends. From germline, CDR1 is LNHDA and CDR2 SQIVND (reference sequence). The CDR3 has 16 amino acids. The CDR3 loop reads CASSIDPSAFAYEQYF. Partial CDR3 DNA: TGTGCCAGTAGTATAGACCCTAGCGCCTTCGCCTACGAG.

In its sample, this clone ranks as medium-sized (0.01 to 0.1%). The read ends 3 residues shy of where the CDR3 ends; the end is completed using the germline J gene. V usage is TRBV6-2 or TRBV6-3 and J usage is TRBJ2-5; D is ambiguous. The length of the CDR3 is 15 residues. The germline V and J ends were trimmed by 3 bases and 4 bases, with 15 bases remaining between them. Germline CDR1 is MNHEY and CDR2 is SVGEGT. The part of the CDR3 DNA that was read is TGTGCCAGCAGTTATGGTGGCGCGGCGGCAGAGACC. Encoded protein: CASSYGGAAAET. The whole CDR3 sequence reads CASSYGGAAAETQYF.

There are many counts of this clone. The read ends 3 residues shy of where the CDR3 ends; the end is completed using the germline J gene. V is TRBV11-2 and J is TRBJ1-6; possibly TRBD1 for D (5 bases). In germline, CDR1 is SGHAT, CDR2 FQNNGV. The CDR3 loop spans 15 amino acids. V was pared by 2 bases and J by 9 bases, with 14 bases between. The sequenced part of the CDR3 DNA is TGTGCCAGCAGCTTAAACAGGCAGGGTTCTTCACCC. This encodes CASSLNRQGSSP. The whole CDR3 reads CASSLNRQGSSPLHF.

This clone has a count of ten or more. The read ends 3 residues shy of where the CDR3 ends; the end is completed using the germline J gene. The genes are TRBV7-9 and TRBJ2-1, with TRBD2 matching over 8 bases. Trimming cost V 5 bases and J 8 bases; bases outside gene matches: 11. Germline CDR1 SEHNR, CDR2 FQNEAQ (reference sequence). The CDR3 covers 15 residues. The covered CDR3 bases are TGTGCCAGCAGCCTCGGCTCGGGGGGGCGATATGAG. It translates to CASSLGSGGRYE. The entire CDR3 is CASSLGSGGRYEQFF. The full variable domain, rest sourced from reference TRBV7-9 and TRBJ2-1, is DTGVSQNPRHKITKRGQNVTFRCDPISEHNRLYWYRQTLGQGPEFLTYFQNEAQLEKSRLLSDRFSAERPKGSFSTLEIQRTEQGDSAMYLCASSLGSGGRYEQFFGPGTRLTVL.

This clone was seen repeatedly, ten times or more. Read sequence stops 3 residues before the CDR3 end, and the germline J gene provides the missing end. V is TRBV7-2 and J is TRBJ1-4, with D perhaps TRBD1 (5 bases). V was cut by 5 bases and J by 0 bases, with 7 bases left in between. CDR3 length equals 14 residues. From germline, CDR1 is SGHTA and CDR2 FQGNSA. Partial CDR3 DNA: TGTGCCAGCAGCCCACAGGCAACTAATGAAAAA. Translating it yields CASSPQATNEK. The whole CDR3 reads CASSPQATNEKLFF.